These 20 T cell receptor beta chains share one sample of origin, sequenced in a study of T cells in Graves' hyperthyroidism and ophthalmopathy. TCR beta CDR3 region amplification was performed from RNA transcripts. With the HTBI primer set, the TCR CDR3 went through a first round of RT-PCR. TCRdb processed the multiplex PCR reads anew with MiXCR; each CDR3 protein has one entry. The sample holds under 400,000 distinct CDR3 sequences, roughly a fifth seen once. What was sequenced was blood. The receptors derive from a woman aged 50 to 60 with Graves' hyperthyroidism.

V gene TRBV5-5 combines with J gene TRBJ1-2; D is unclear. The CDR3 has 14 residues. V lost 0 bases and J 1 base, leaving 7 bases between the germline ends. Germline CDR1 is SGHKS and CDR2 is YYEKEE (reference sequence). The CDR3 is CASSLGRNNYGYTF. CDR3 in DNA: TGTGCCAGCAGCTTGGGACGGAATAACTATGGCTACACCTTC.

The chain combines TRBV20-1 with TRBJ2-1; 15 nucleotides align to TRBD2. Trimming cost V 6 bases and J 7 bases; bases outside gene matches: 7. CDR1 is DFQATT, CDR2 SNEGSKA, per germline (reference sequence). CDR3 size: 15 residues. CDR3 sequence: CSAPGTSGRWNEQFF. The CDR3 DNA is TGCAGTGCCCCCGGGACTAGCGGGAGGTGGAATGAGCAGTTCTTC.

In this sample, this clonotype turned up a few times. This chain connects TRBV7-8 to TRBJ1-6; D is possibly TRBD1 (5 bases). The length of the CDR3 is 12 residues. In germline, CDR1 is SGHVS, CDR2 FQNEAQ. Trimming pared 0 bases from V and 14 bases from J, leaving 8 bases between. The CDR3 region is CASSLAEGTLHF. The CDR3 DNA follows: TGTGCCAGCAGCTTAGCCGAGGGGACCCTCCACTTT.

This clonotype was observed many times. The genes are TRBV7-3 and TRBJ2-1, with D possibly matching TRBD1 (6 bases). This CDR3 is built from 16 residues. Trimming pared 0 bases from V and 8 bases from J, leaving 17 bases between. The germline V gene encodes CDR1 SGHTA and CDR2 FQGTGA. CDR3 nucleotide sequence: TGTGCCAGCAGCTTAACGTCAGGGACAAATTTGTATGAGCAGTTCTTC. Translation: CASSLTSGTNLYEQFF.

The genes are TRBV28 and TRBJ2-7; 8 nucleotides match TRBD2. The CDR3 has 15 amino acids. The J segment lost 0 bases and the V segment lost 1 base, leaving 2 bases of the junction unmatched. Germline V gene sequence: CDR1 MDHEN, CDR2 SYDVKM. CDR3 DNA sequence: TGTGCCAGCAGTTTATACAGCGGGAGCTCCTACGAGCAGTACTTC. As protein: CASSLYSGSSYEQYF. The full variable domain, completed using reference TRBV28 and TRBJ2-7, is DVKVTQSSRYLVKRTGEKVFLECVQDMDHENMFWYRQDPGLGLRLIYFSYDVKMKEKGDIPEGYSVSREKKERFSLILESASTNQTSMYLCASSLYSGSSYEQYFGPGTRLTVT.

This clonotype was counted ten times or more. The chain recombines TRBV28 with TRBJ2-3; TRBD1 matches 9 bases. Germline V CDR1 and CDR2: MDHEN, SYDVKM. The CDR3 has 14 residues. V was pared by 5 bases and J by 7 bases, with 7 bases of the junction left unmatched. Written as DNA, the CDR3 is TGTGCCAGCAGTCGGAACAGGGGGCACTATACGCAGTATTTT. It codes for CASSRNRGHYTQYF.

This clonotype has only a few counts. The rearrangement links TRBV4-1 to TRBJ1-1, with D possibly matching TRBD1 (5 bases). This CDR3 region has 15 residues. The ends were cut back, 0 bases at V and 6 bases at J, with 14 bases in the middle. Germline V gene sequence: CDR1 MGHRA, CDR2 YSYEKL. The CDR3 DNA reads as TGCGCCAGCAGCCAAGAAGCGGCAGGGAGGGCTGAAGCTTTCTTT. As protein: CASSQEAAGRAEAFF.

In its sample, this clonotype was seen many times. This chain connects TRBV12-3 or TRBV12-4 to TRBJ2-6; 9 positions agree with TRBD1. The CDR3 covers 16 residues. V shed 5 bases, J shed 2 bases, and the junction held 4 bases outside the gene matches. In DNA, the CDR3 is TGTGCCAGCAGTCCGGGACAGGGAACTGGGGCCAACGTCCTGACTTTC. The encoded protein is CASSPGQGTGANVLTF.

The gene calls are TRBV24-1 and TRBJ2-2; no clear D gene. CDR1 is KGHDR, CDR2 SFDVKD, per germline. This CDR3 contains 13 residues. Trimming left V 12 bases short and J 0 bases short, with 10 bases between. CDR3 DNA: TGTGCCTCCCTCGACGCGAACACCGGGGAGCTGTTTTTT. The encoded protein is CASLDANTGELFF.

The CDR3 loop is CASSLGAGKLFF. The CDR3 DNA follows: TGTGCCAGCAGTTTAGGGGCAGGGAAACTGTTTTTT. The V call is TRBV2, the J call TRBJ1-4; tentatively, D is TRBD1 (5 bases). The CDR3 is made up of 12 amino acids. Germline CDR1 reads SNHLY; CDR2 reads FYNNEI. V lost 5 bases to trimming and J lost 11 bases, with 12 bases between them.

The sample holds one count of this clonotype. The gene calls are TRBV5-8 and TRBJ1-5; 10 positions agree with TRBD1. V shed 6 bases, J shed 6 bases, and the junction held 9 bases outside the gene matches. The germline V gene has CDR1 SGHTS and CDR2 YDEGEE. The CDR3 spans 15 residues. The CDR3 sequence: CASITGTGVGQPQHF. Written as DNA, the CDR3 is TGTGCCAGCATCACCGGGACAGGGGTCGGTCAGCCCCAGCATTTT.

This clonotype was detected a few times. Compared with germline, one end of the junction differs, possibly owing to a read error. J is TRBJ2-7 and V is TRBV20-1; possible D gene TRBD2, 5 bases. Per the germline V gene, CDR1 is DFQATT and CDR2 is SNEGSKA (reference sequence). The CDR3 runs to 15 residues. CDR3 amino acids: CSARDPVAGSCEQYF. The CDR3 DNA is TGCAGTGCTAGAGACCCGGTCGCGGGCTCCTGCGAGCAGTACTTC.

This clonotype was found many times. The chain is built from TRBV28 and TRBJ2-3, with 10 bases fitting TRBD2. Per germline, CDR1 MDHEN and CDR2 SYDVKM. CDR3 length equals 14 residues. With 5 bases clipped from V and 4 bases from J, the junction kept 3 bases outside the gene matches. CDR3 DNA sequence: TGTGCCAGCAGTCCTAGCGGGAGCTCAGATACGCAGTATTTT. It encodes CASSPSGSSDTQYF.

This clonotype was counted at least ten times. It is unclear where the CDR3 begins or ends on the DNA, so no DNA is shown, and the CDR3 is as TCRdb lists it. The CDR3: CASSFGAGGETQYF. The chain carries TRBV27 and TRBJ2-5; the table gives TRBD1 as D, unverified against the DNA. The CDR3 contains 14 residues when both ends are counted. From germline, CDR1 is MNHEY and CDR2 SMNVEV (reference sequence).

This clonotype was counted many times. The CDR3 loop reads CAWIKGGGLNSPLHF. The CDR3 DNA is TGTGCCTGGATAAAAGGGGGAGGATTAAATTCACCCCTCCACTTT. This chain uses TRBV30 with TRBJ1-6, with D possibly TRBD1 on 6 matching bases. The CDR3 totals 15 residues. The V gene lost 4 bases and the J gene lost 7 bases, with 17 bases spanning the gap. CDR1 GTSNPN and CDR2 SVGIG come from the germline V gene (reference sequence).

This clonotype was detected ten times or more. This sequence joins TRBV29-1 and TRBJ1-1; D not resolved. The CDR3 has 13 residues. With 6 bases removed from V and 4 bases from J, the gap between germline ends came to 15 bases. Germline lookup yields CDR1 SQVTM and CDR2 ANQGSEA. The CDR3 sequence is CSVSFGVSTEAFF. CDR3 coding DNA: TGCAGCGTGAGTTTCGGGGTAAGCACTGAAGCTTTCTTT.

This clonotype was counted at least ten times. The rearrangement links TRBV7-9 to TRBJ2-1; D might be TRBD1 (6 bases). Trimming took off 5 bases at V and 8 bases at J, with 13 bases between the two ends. The CDR3 covers 13 residues. Germline V gene sequence: CDR1 SEHNR, CDR2 FQNEAQ (reference sequence). DNA for the CDR3: TGTGCCAGCAGCCCATACAGGGAATATGAGCAGTTCTTC. As protein: CASSPYREYEQFF.

The chain uses TRBV12-3 or TRBV12-4 and TRBJ2-1, with 8 bases aligning to TRBD1. J gave up 0 bases and V 7 bases, and 8 bases lay outside the gene matches. The CDR3 runs to 16 residues. CDR3 sequence: CASTSGTGSSYNEQFF. In nucleotides, the CDR3 is TGTGCCAGCACCTCAGGGACAGGAAGCTCCTACAATGAGCAGTTCTTC.

Only a few counts were recorded for this clonotype. The genes are TRBV15 and TRBJ1-3, with TRBD1 as a possible D gene (6 bases). Trimming removed 0 bases from V and 3 bases from J, with 18 bases in between. The CDR3 extends over 18 amino acids. Germline values: CDR1 LNHNV, CDR2 YYDKDF (reference sequence). CDR3 protein: CATSRDKAGGLSGNTIYF. The CDR3 region has the DNA TGTGCCACCAGCAGAGATAAGGCCGGGGGGCTAAGTGGAAACACCATATATTTT.

The chain has TRBV11-2 and TRBJ2-5; 7 bases agree with TRBD2. After removal of 1 base from V and 5 bases from J, the junction contained 1 base not matched to a gene. CDR1 and CDR2 from the germline V gene are SGHAT and FQNNGV. CDR3 length equals 13 residues. CDR3 protein: CASSLALAETQYF. The CDR3 nucleotides are TGTGCCAGCAGCTTAGCACTAGCGGAGACCCAGTACTTC.